This TCR beta chain came from a study of blood T cell repertoires in COVID-19. Across the whole study: Donors in the United States, Italy and Spain gave samples during acute or convalescent COVID-19. From T cells, B-cell-depleted T cells, or PBMCs came the material, which was cDNA or gDNA.

Trimming shortened V by 2 bases and J by 5 bases, and 18 bases separated the two germline ends. The length of the CDR3 is 15 residues. Germline values: CDR1 GTSNPN, CDR2 SVGIG (reference sequence). Original processing methods: Researchers report that nucleated cell counts were estimated from reference gene primer amplification. Generated by immunoSEQ multiplex PCR, the TCRdb table keeps only in-frame clones and is missing some. The DNA gave D and trimming, while V, J and clone size come from that table. The table lists around 150,000 clones, more than 75% of them singletons. The chain uses TRBV30 and TRBJ2-5; D unclear. The sequencing input was peripheral blood. The source of this sequence is a man between 60 and 70 years old with active or convalescent COVID-19. The CDR3 bases are TGTGCCTGGAGTCCCCTAGGTCAGTCCGTGGAGACCCAGTACTTC. It translates to CAWSPLGQSVETQYF.